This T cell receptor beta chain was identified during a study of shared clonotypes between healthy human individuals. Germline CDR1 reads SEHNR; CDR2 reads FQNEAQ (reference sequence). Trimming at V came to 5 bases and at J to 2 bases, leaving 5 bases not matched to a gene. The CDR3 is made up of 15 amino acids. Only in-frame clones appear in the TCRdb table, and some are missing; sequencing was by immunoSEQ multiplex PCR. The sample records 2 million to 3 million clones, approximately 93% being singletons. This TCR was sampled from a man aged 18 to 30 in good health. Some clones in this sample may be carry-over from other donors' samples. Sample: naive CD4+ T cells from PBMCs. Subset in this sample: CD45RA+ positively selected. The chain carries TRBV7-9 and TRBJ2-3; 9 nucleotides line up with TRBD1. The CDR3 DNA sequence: TGTGCCAGCAGCCGACAGGGGGGTTTCACAGATACGCAGTATTTT. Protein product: CASSRQGGFTDTQYF.